Listed here are 20 T cell receptor beta chains from one sample, sequenced in a study of T cells in Graves' hyperthyroidism and ophthalmopathy (dated by TCRdb to the late 2010s). The library was produced with multiplex PCR. Sequencing instrument: Illumina HiSeq 2000. TCR beta CDR3 regions were amplified from RNA transcripts. For the first round of RT-PCR on the TCR CDR3, the HTBI primer set was used together with the Qiagen OneStep RT-PCR kit. In TCRdb, the public reads were trimmed at Q25 with fastp and aligned with MiXCR, with productive beta chains retained. Each CDR3 protein appears once, grouped with its most common genes and DNA. In this sample the table shows about 640,000 distinct CDR3 sequences, 20% to 25% of which occur a single time. The ten largest clonotypes hold about 35% of the sample. Specimen: blood. Source of these receptors: a man aged 25 to 40 with Graves' ophthalmopathy.

This clonotype was detected ten times or more. V gene TRBV6-1 combines with J gene TRBJ1-4; 9 bases align to TRBD1. The CDR3 spans 16 residues. Germline V gives CDR1 MNHNS, CDR2 SASEGT. Trimming removed 5 bases from V and 8 bases from J; junction bases left unmatched: 12. The DNA for the CDR3 is TGTGCCAGCAGTACCCCGCCGGGACAGGGACGCGAAAAACTGTTTTTT. This translates into CASSTPPGQGREKLFF.

V and J are TRBV12-3 or TRBV12-4 and TRBJ1-6, with D possibly TRBD1 on 6 matching bases. The V end lost 3 bases, the J end lost 5 bases, and 11 bases lay between the germline ends. This CDR3 is built from 15 residues. In DNA, the CDR3 is TGTGCCAGCAGTTTTGGCAGGGGCAATAATTCACCCCTCCACTTT. It encodes CASSFGRGNNSPLHF.

There are many counts of this clonotype. This chain links TRBV2 with TRBJ2-5, with 7 bases lining up with TRBD1. CDR1 and CDR2 from the germline V gene are SNHLY and FYNNEI. There are 13 residues in the CDR3. V shed 10 bases, J shed 1 base, and the junction held 6 bases outside the gene matches. The CDR3 loop is CATDRVRQETQYF. In DNA, the CDR3 is TGTGCCACAGACAGGGTGCGCCAAGAGACCCAGTACTTC.

The rearrangement joins TRBV20-1 to TRBJ2-1; 13 nucleotides match TRBD2. This CDR3 region has 17 residues. CDR1 is DFQATT and CDR2 is SNEGSKA in the germline V gene (reference sequence). J was trimmed by 0 bases and V by 6 bases; bases with no gene match: 8. In DNA, the CDR3 is TGCAGTGCATGGACTAGCGGGAGTATCTTCTCCTACAATGAGCAGTTCTTC. Its protein is CSAWTSGSIFSYNEQFF.

This clonotype was counted a few times. The V gene is TRBV20-1, the J gene TRBJ2-3; the D gene is possibly TRBD1 (5 bases). The germline V gene encodes CDR1 DFQATT and CDR2 SNEGSKA (reference sequence). This CDR3 has 17 amino acids. With 0 bases removed from V and 2 bases from J, the gap between germline ends came to 18 bases. This chain's CDR3 is CSARDSDSESDTDTQYF. CDR3 sequence (DNA): TGCAGTGCTAGAGATTCAGACAGTGAGAGTGACACAGATACGCAGTATTTT.

The rearrangement joins TRBV11-2 to TRBJ2-3; no reliable D call. CDR1 and CDR2 (germline): SGHAT, FQNNGV. CDR3 length: 11 amino acids. V lost 3 bases to trimming and J lost 6 bases, with 4 bases between them. As DNA, the CDR3 is TGTGCCAGCAGCTTGTGGGATACGCAGTATTTT. Translation: CASSLWDTQYF.

The chain joins TRBV6-1 to TRBJ1-1, with D possibly being TRBD1 (5 bases). Germline V gene lookup returns CDR1 MNHNS and CDR2 SASEGT. This CDR3 is 14 amino acids long. Trimming removed 8 bases from V and 8 bases from J, with 21 bases in between. The CDR3 is CASAQGPLRPEAFF. The CDR3 DNA is TGTGCCAGCGCCCAGGGACCTCTACGGCCAGAAGCTTTCTTT.

This clonotype was detected only a few times. The genes are TRBV19 and TRBJ2-5, with D uncertain. The CDR3 spans 14 residues. Trimming removed 5 bases at V and 5 bases at J, with 15 bases between. Germline V gene sequence: CDR1 LNHDA, CDR2 SQIVND (reference sequence). The CDR3 sequence: CASSPGSLMETQYF. In nucleotides, the CDR3 is TGTGCCAGTAGTCCAGGCTCCCTAATGGAGACCCAGTACTTC.

V and J are TRBV7-2 and TRBJ2-2; 7 positions agree with TRBD1. Germline lookup yields CDR1 SGHTA and CDR2 FQGNSA. The CDR3 runs to 18 residues. J was trimmed by 3 bases and V by 1 base; bases with no gene match: 11. DNA for the CDR3: TGTGCCAGCAGCTTAGAAGGGGGCGCGCACCTATACACCGGGGAGCTGTTTTTT. Translating it yields CASSLEGGAHLYTGELFF.

This clonotype was counted ten times or more. This chain connects TRBV20-1 to TRBJ2-7, with TRBD2 as a possible D gene (5 bases). There are 13 residues in the CDR3. In germline, CDR1 is DFQATT, CDR2 SNEGSKA (reference sequence). Trimming left V 1 base short and J 3 bases short, with 10 bases between. In DNA, the CDR3 is TGCAGTGCTAGAGGGACTTCTAACTACGAGCAGTACTTC. Its translation: CSARGTSNYEQYF.

V is TRBV12-3 or TRBV12-4 and J is TRBJ1-3; no clear D. The germline V and J ends were trimmed by 4 bases and 12 bases, with 10 bases remaining between them. The length of the CDR3 is 11 residues. CDR3 sequence reads: CASSSPAHIYF. The CDR3 DNA sequence: TGTGCCAGCAGTTCCCCGGCTCACATATATTTT.

The chain links TRBV7-2 to TRBJ2-2, with 10 bases identical to TRBD2. Germline CDR1 SGHTA, CDR2 FQGNSA. The J segment lost 5 bases and the V segment lost 3 bases, leaving 3 bases of the junction unmatched. This CDR3 has 15 residues. The CDR3 region is CASSLGTSETGELFF. For the CDR3, the DNA is TGTGCCAGCAGCTTGGGGACTAGCGAGACCGGGGAGCTGTTTTTT.

CDR3 nucleotides: TGTGCCAGCTCACCCGTGGGGCATTTATCCTACGAGCAGTACTTC. Translated: CASSPVGHLSYEQYF. The rearrangement uses TRBV18 and TRBJ2-7; the D gene is possibly TRBD1 (5 bases). The V end was cut by 3 bases, the J end by 1 base, with 13 bases between. CDR1 and CDR2 (germline): KGHSH, LQKENI. The CDR3 loop spans 15 amino acids.

This clonotype appeared many times. This chain connects TRBV4-1 to TRBJ2-1; D uncertain. V was pared by 4 bases and J by 5 bases, with 3 bases between. This CDR3 has 11 amino acids. Germline V lookup: CDR1 MGHRA, CDR2 YSYEKL. Here the CDR3 DNA reads TGCGCCAGCAGCCGAGACAATGAGCAGTTCTTC. Amino acid sequence: CASSRDNEQFF.

A few counts support this clonotype. This rearrangement joins TRBV3-1 to TRBJ1-2, with D unresolved. The V end lost 0 bases, the J end lost 0 bases, and 8 bases lay between the germline ends. Germline assignment: CDR1 LGHDT and CDR2 YNNKEL (reference sequence). The CDR3 extends over 15 amino acids. CDR3 sequence (DNA): TGTGCCAGCAGCCAAGATTTGCGATCTAACTATGGCTACACCTTC. Its translation is CASSQDLRSNYGYTF.

This clonotype was observed a handful of times. The V and J genes are TRBV30 and TRBJ1-5; D might be TRBD1 (6 bases). Trimming pared 2 bases from V and 11 bases from J, leaving 13 bases between. CDR1 GTSNPN and CDR2 SVGIG come from the germline V gene (reference sequence). This CDR3 is 12 amino acids long. CDR3 region: CAWSQNRETQHF. CDR3 nucleotides: TGTGCCTGGAGTCAAAACAGGGAGACCCAGCATTTT. The full variable domain, in which reference TRBV30 and TRBJ1-5 provide the parts outside the CDR3, is SQTIHQWPATLVQPVGSPLSLECTVEGTSNPNLYWYRQAAGRGLQLLFYSVGIGQISSEVPQNLSASRPQDRQFILSSKKLLLSDSGFYLCAWSQNRETQHFGDGTRLSIL.

This clonotype was detected only a few times. The J gene is TRBJ2-7, the V gene TRBV7-2; 8 bases match TRBD2. The length of the CDR3 is 16 residues. V dropped 4 bases and J dropped 0; count of bases not matched to a gene: 8. Germline lookup yields CDR1 SGHTA and CDR2 FQGNSA. CDR3 region: CASSSRAGALSYEQYF. CDR3 nucleotides: TGTGCCAGCAGCTCAAGAGCGGGAGCGCTCTCCTACGAGCAGTACTTC. Combining the CDR3 with reference TRBV7-2 and TRBJ2-7 gives the whole variable domain GAGVSQSPSNKVTEKGKDVELRCDPISGHTALYWYRQSLGQGLEFLIYFQGNSAPDKSGLPSDRFSAERTGGSVSTLTIQRTQQEDSAVYLCASSSRAGALSYEQYFGPGTRLTVT.

This clonotype was counted between two and nine times. Here the CDR3 DNA reads TGTGCCAGCGGAATGGGGTGGGGGAACACTGAAGCTTTCTTT. Its translation: CASGMGWGNTEAFF. The gene calls are TRBV6-1 and TRBJ1-1; D not certain. The CDR3 covers 14 residues. The V gene's germline CDR1 is MNHNS and CDR2 SASEGT. V lost 8 bases and J lost 1, with 14 bases in between.

This clonotype was found many times. The chain employs TRBV6-2 or TRBV6-3 and TRBJ2-1; 13 nucleotides align to TRBD2. This CDR3 has 15 amino acids. V shed 5 bases and J 7 bases; nucleotides not matched to a gene: 5. Germline V gene sequence: CDR1 MNHEY, CDR2 SVGEGT. CDR3 sequence reads: CASSMGLAGWNEQFF. The CDR3 DNA is TGTGCCAGCAGTATGGGACTAGCGGGATGGAATGAGCAGTTCTTC.

This clonotype was counted ten times or more. The J gene is TRBJ2-5, the V gene TRBV7-9, with 7 positions matching TRBD1. Unmatched junction bases numbered 5, after V lost 5 bases and J lost 2 bases. The CDR3 is made up of 14 amino acids. Germline V lookup: CDR1 SEHNR, CDR2 FQNEAQ (reference sequence). The chain's CDR3 is CASSHNRGQETQYF. The CDR3 DNA is TGTGCCAGCAGCCATAACAGGGGACAAGAGACCCAGTACTTC.